This TCR beta chain was sequenced during a study of shared clonotypes between healthy human individuals. Whole-study results and caveats: Generation probabilities of non-shared clonotypes were lower (relative to those shared by all four donors). Among the subsets, naive ones generally showed larger estimated richness than memory ones. Limited genetic and exposure-history diversity came from having few donors.

With respect to this clone: The antigen is not known. This CDR3 is also generated by other DNA sequences in the sample.

Germline loops: CDR1 SGHRS, CDR2 YFSETQ. V shed 0 bases and J 7 bases; nucleotides not matched to a gene: 5. This CDR3 has 15 residues. The table came from immunoSEQ multiplex PCR; TCRdb's copy has only in-frame clones and leaves some out. The profile covers hundreds of thousands of clones, with around 74% appearing a single time and 1.5% to 2% taken by the ten largest. The specimen sequenced was memory CD4+ T cells sorted from blood. Subset here: CD45RA-negative fraction. The chain carries TRBV5-1 and TRBJ1-2; 11 bases fit TRBD1. The sequence was obtained from a woman in her 30s in good health. The CDR3 protein is CASSLEGDRGSGYTF. CDR3 nucleotide sequence: TGCGCCAGCAGCTTGGAAGGGGACAGGGGGTCTGGCTACACCTTC. Variable domain in full (rest from reference TRBV5-1 and TRBJ1-2): KAGVTQTPRYLIKTRGQQVTLSCSPISGHRSVSWYQQTPGQGLQFLFEYFSETQRNKGNFPGRFSGRQFSNSRSEMNVSTLELGDSALYLCASSLEGDRGSGYTFGSGTRLTVV.